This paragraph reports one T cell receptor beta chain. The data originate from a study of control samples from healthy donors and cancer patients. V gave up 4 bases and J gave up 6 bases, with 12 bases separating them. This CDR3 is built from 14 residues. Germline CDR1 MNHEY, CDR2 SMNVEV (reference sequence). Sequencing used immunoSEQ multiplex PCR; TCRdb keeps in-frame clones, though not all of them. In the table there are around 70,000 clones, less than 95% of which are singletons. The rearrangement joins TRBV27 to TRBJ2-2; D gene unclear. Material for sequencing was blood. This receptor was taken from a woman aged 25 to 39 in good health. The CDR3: CASSWGLDPGELFF. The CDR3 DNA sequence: TGTGCCAGCAGTTGGGGTTTGGACCCCGGGGAGCTGTTTTTT.